A selection of T cell receptor beta chains follows, all from one sample in a study of beta chain features in type 1 diabetes. Here immunoSEQ multiplex PCR was the method, and the copy in TCRdb shows in-frame clones only, minus some. The sample records roughly 160,000 clones, around 8.3% being singletons. The sample taken for sequencing was central memory CD4+ T cells from blood. Receptors were obtained from a woman younger than 30 with type 1 diabetes. CDR3s include the opening cysteine and the closing phenylalanine or tryptophan. Each record gives: clone size, D gene, J gene, V gene, CDR3 protein, CDR3 DNA. D genes are given only for firm matches. Clone sizes are given selectively: once, few, many, or a class where the clone is expanded.

size: few
D: TRBD2
J: TRBJ2-3
V: TRBV5-6
CDR3: CASSPGLAWTDTQYF
DNA: TGTGCCAGCAGCCCGGGACTAGCTTGGACAGATACGCAGTATTTT

size: NA
D: TRBD2
J: TRBJ2-1
V: TRBV11-3
CDR3: CASSSLWAGGYNEQFF
DNA: TGTGCCAGCAGCTCTCTGTGGGCGGGGGGATACAATGAGCAGTTCTTC

size: few
D: NA
J: TRBJ1-5
V: TRBV5-1
CDR3: CASSLSGGQDQPQHF
DNA: TGCGCCAGCAGCTTATCCGGGGGGCAGGATCAGCCCCAGCATTTT

size: few
D: NA
J: TRBJ2-3
V: TRBV4-3
CDR3: CASSQDFGASTDTQYF
DNA: TGCGCCAGCAGCCAAGATTTCGGAGCTAGCACAGATACGCAGTATTTT

size: NA
D: TRBD1
J: TRBJ2-2
V: TRBV19
CDR3: CASIGGTGALLTGELFF
DNA: TGTGCCAGTATTGGGGGGACAGGAGCTTTATTAACCGGGGAGCTGTTTTTT

size: few
D: NA
J: TRBJ1-3
V: TRBV9
CDR3: CASSAGPGNTIYF
DNA: TGTGCCAGCAGCGCCGGTCCCGGAAACACCATATATTTT

size: few
D: NA
J: TRBJ1-1
V: TRBV7-2
CDR3: CASSLVHRDTEAFF
DNA: TGTGCCAGCAGCTTAGTCCACAGGGATACGGAAGCTTTCTTT

size: NA
D: TRBD1
J: TRBJ2-5
V: TRBV7-7
CDR3: CASSLGTGVETQYF
DNA: TGTGCTAGCAGCCTAGGGACAGGGGTAGAGACCCAGTACTTC

size: NA
D: NA
J: TRBJ1-6
V: TRBV9
CDR3: CASSASPFQGFSPLHF
DNA: TGTGCCAGCAGCGCCTCCCCTTTTCAGGGGTTCTCACCCCTCCACTTT

size: NA
D: TRBD1
J: TRBJ1-1
V: TRBV30
CDR3: CAWSTQGGTEAFF
DNA: TGTGCCTGGAGTACACAGGGGGGCACTGAAGCTTTCTTT

size: NA
D: NA
J: TRBJ2-7
V: TRBV4-2
CDR3: CASSHSYEQYF
DNA: TGTGCCAGCAGCCATAGTTACGAGCAGTACTTC

size: NA
D: TRBD1
J: TRBJ1-2
V: TRBV7-2
CDR3: CASSQRTGEYGYTF
DNA: TGTGCCAGCAGCCAAAGGACAGGGGAATATGGCTACACCTTC

size: few
D: TRBD1
J: TRBJ2-3
V: TRBV7-2
CDR3: CASRQGARDTQYF
DNA: TGTGCCAGCAGGCAGGGGGCTAGGGATACGCAGTATTTT

size: NA
D: TRBD2
J: TRBJ2-3
V: TRBV5-8
CDR3: CASRGTSGGQYF
DNA: TGTGCCAGCAGAGGGACTAGCGGGGGGCAGTATTTT

size: NA
D: TRBD2
J: TRBJ2-7
V: TRBV25-1
CDR3: CASSAGLAKREQYF
DNA: TGTGCCAGCAGTGCGGGACTAGCGAAACGCGAGCAGTACTTC

size: NA
D: NA
J: TRBJ2-5
V: TRBV7-8
CDR3: CASSPLTAQETQYF
DNA: TGTGCCAGCAGCCCGCTGACAGCCCAAGAGACCCAGTACTTC

size: NA
D: TRBD2
J: TRBJ2-7
V: TRBV7-9
CDR3: CASSRASGGAYEQYF
DNA: TGTGCCAGCAGCCGTGCTAGCGGGGGGGCCTACGAGCAGTACTTC